Listed below are T cell receptor beta chains from one sample, sequenced in a study of T cells after yellow fever vaccination. MiXCR was run by TCRdb on the 5' RACE reads, yielding one entry per CDR3 protein. Here the sample spans approximately 70,000 distinct CDR3 sequences, about 6% being singletons. Sequenced here: CD8+ T cells sorted from PBMCs, sampled around 45 days after the first yellow fever vaccination. These receptors originate from a man aged 18 to 35 who received the YFV17D yellow fever vaccine. Both conserved end residues are part of each CDR3. D genes are given only for firm matches. Expanded clones get a size class; other rows say once, few or many, or leave the size out.

d_call: NA; v_call: TRBV19; clone_size: NA; j_call: TRBJ1-1; cdr3_aa: CASSAVNTEAFF; cdr3_nt: TGTGCCAGTAGTGCAGTGAACACTGAAGCTTTCTTT
d_call: NA; v_call: TRBV7-2; clone_size: many; j_call: TRBJ2-2; cdr3_aa: CASSFPDSEANTGELFF; cdr3_nt: TGTGCCAGCAGCTTTCCGGACAGCGAGGCGAACACCGGGGAGCTGTTTTTT
d_call: TRBD1; v_call: TRBV24-1; clone_size: NA; j_call: TRBJ1-5; cdr3_aa: CATSDWVRTGGFQPQHF; cdr3_nt: TGTGCCACCAGTGATTGGGTACGGACAGGGGGATTCCAGCCCCAGCATTTT
d_call: TRBD2; v_call: TRBV20-1; clone_size: NA; j_call: TRBJ2-3; cdr3_aa: CSARDLRTSGTDTQYF; cdr3_nt: TGCAGTGCTAGAGATCTCAGGACTAGCGGCACAGATACGCAGTATTTT
d_call: TRBD2; v_call: TRBV7-9; clone_size: many; j_call: TRBJ2-3; cdr3_aa: CASSPRQGLEPTDTQYF; cdr3_nt: TGTGCCAGCAGCCCCCGGCAGGGACTAGAGCCCACAGATACGCAGTATTTT
d_call: NA; v_call: TRBV29-1; clone_size: many; j_call: TRBJ2-5; cdr3_aa: CSVVWAPGEETQYF; cdr3_nt: TGCAGCGTTGTTTGGGCTCCGGGGGAGGAGACCCAGTACTTC
d_call: NA; v_call: TRBV27; clone_size: many; j_call: TRBJ1-1; cdr3_aa: CASSWYVGIGSATEAFF; cdr3_nt: TGTGCCAGCAGTTGGTATGTGGGAATAGGATCTGCCACTGAAGCTTTCTTT
d_call: NA; v_call: TRBV6-2/TRBV6-3; clone_size: many; j_call: TRBJ1-1; cdr3_aa: CASSLVGYTEAFF; cdr3_nt: TGTGCCAGCAGCCTCGTCGGATATACTGAAGCTTTCTTT
d_call: NA; v_call: TRBV4-1; clone_size: NA; j_call: TRBJ1-5; cdr3_aa: CASSQGTDNQPQHF; cdr3_nt: TGCGCCAGCAGCCAAGGGACAGACAATCAGCCCCAGCATTTT
d_call: TRBD1; v_call: TRBV9; clone_size: NA; j_call: TRBJ1-4; cdr3_aa: CASSATGPGREKLFF; cdr3_nt: TGTGCCAGCAGCGCGACAGGGCCAGGGAGGGAAAAACTGTTTTTT
d_call: TRBD1; v_call: TRBV20-1; clone_size: NA; j_call: TRBJ1-1; cdr3_aa: CSARVWETGTNTEAFF; cdr3_nt: TGCAGTGCTAGAGTATGGGAGACAGGGACGAACACTGAAGCTTTCTTT
d_call: TRBD2; v_call: TRBV7-9; clone_size: few; j_call: TRBJ2-7; cdr3_aa: CASSPWGGSYEQYF; cdr3_nt: TGTGCCAGCAGCCCTTGGGGGGGTTCCTACGAGCAGTACTTC
d_call: TRBD2; v_call: TRBV4-1; clone_size: many; j_call: TRBJ2-3; cdr3_aa: CASSQVLTTSGGADTQYF; cdr3_nt: TGCGCCAGCAGCCAAGTACTTACGACTAGCGGGGGGGCAGATACGCAGTATTTT
d_call: NA; v_call: TRBV7-9; clone_size: many; j_call: TRBJ2-1; cdr3_aa: CASSYTSYNEQFF; cdr3_nt: TGTGCCAGCAGCTACACTAGCTACAATGAGCAGTTCTTC
d_call: NA; v_call: TRBV7-6; clone_size: few; j_call: TRBJ1-3; cdr3_aa: CASSSRGDSGNTIYF; cdr3_nt: TGTGCCAGCAGCTCCCGAGGGGACTCTGGAAACACCATATATTTT
d_call: TRBD1; v_call: TRBV7-9; clone_size: NA; j_call: TRBJ1-5; cdr3_aa: CASSRTDRAIVDQPQHF; cdr3_nt: TGTGCCAGCAGTCGGACGGACAGGGCGATTGTTGATCAGCCCCAGCATTTT
d_call: NA; v_call: TRBV10-2; clone_size: many; j_call: TRBJ2-7; cdr3_aa: CASSESGGFYEQYF; cdr3_nt: TGCGCCAGCAGTGAGAGTGGGGGCTTCTACGAGCAGTACTTC
d_call: NA; v_call: TRBV7-9; clone_size: many; j_call: TRBJ2-7; cdr3_aa: CASSLAGTAYEQYF; cdr3_nt: TGTGCCAGCAGCTTAGCGGGCACGGCCTACGAGCAGTACTTC
d_call: NA; v_call: TRBV20-1; clone_size: many; j_call: TRBJ2-3; cdr3_aa: CSARDRVWMDTQYF; cdr3_nt: TGCAGTGCTAGAGATCGGGTCTGGATGGATACGCAGTATTTT
d_call: TRBD1; v_call: TRBV12-3/TRBV12-4; clone_size: NA; j_call: TRBJ2-3; cdr3_aa: CASSDDSGDREGADTQYF; cdr3_nt: TGTGCCAGCAGTGACGACTCTGGGGACAGGGAGGGAGCAGATACGCAGTATTTT
d_call: NA; v_call: TRBV16; clone_size: few; j_call: TRBJ2-1; cdr3_aa: CASSQSLGSLHNEQFF; cdr3_nt: TGTGCCAGCAGCCAATCATTAGGTAGCCTCCACAATGAGCAGTTCTTC
d_call: NA; v_call: TRBV3-1; clone_size: NA; j_call: TRBJ2-4; cdr3_aa: CATSRNPLGFSYGIQYF; cdr3_nt: TGTGCCACCTCCCGTAACCCCCTGGGGTTCTCCTACGGCATTCAGTACTTC
d_call: NA; v_call: TRBV6-1; clone_size: NA; j_call: TRBJ2-5; cdr3_aa: CASSHADSQETQYF; cdr3_nt: TGTGCCAGCAGTCATGCTGACAGCCAAGAGACCCAGTACTTC
d_call: NA; v_call: TRBV10-3; clone_size: many; j_call: TRBJ2-1; cdr3_aa: CAISESGPGREQFF; cdr3_nt: TGTGCCATCAGTGAGTCAGGGCCAGGGCGCGAGCAGTTCTTC
d_call: NA; v_call: TRBV4-2; clone_size: many; j_call: TRBJ2-3; cdr3_aa: CASSQEGEGDTQYF; cdr3_nt: TGTGCCAGCAGCCAAGAGGGCGAGGGGGATACGCAGTATTTT
d_call: NA; v_call: TRBV20-1; clone_size: many; j_call: TRBJ1-1; cdr3_aa: CSAKLGGTEAFF; cdr3_nt: TGCAGTGCCAAGCTGGGGGGCACTGAAGCTTTCTTT
d_call: NA; v_call: TRBV5-1; clone_size: few; j_call: TRBJ2-7; cdr3_aa: CASSLEAGSYEQYF; cdr3_nt: TGCGCCAGCAGCTTGGAGGCAGGGTCCTACGAGCAGTACTTC
d_call: NA; v_call: TRBV9; clone_size: many; j_call: TRBJ2-7; cdr3_aa: CASSVNPTPVEQYF; cdr3_nt: TGTGCCAGCAGCGTAAACCCGACGCCGGTGGAGCAGTACTTC
d_call: TRBD1; v_call: TRBV25-1; clone_size: NA; j_call: TRBJ2-1; cdr3_aa: CASSEWAGGGEQFF; cdr3_nt: TGTGCCAGCAGTGAATGGGCAGGGGGCGGTGAGCAGTTCTTC
d_call: NA; v_call: TRBV4-2; clone_size: many; j_call: TRBJ2-1; cdr3_aa: CASSPSQERYNEQFF; cdr3_nt: TGTGCCAGCAGCCCTAGTCAGGAGCGGTACAATGAGCAGTTCTTC
d_call: NA; v_call: TRBV29-1; clone_size: many; j_call: TRBJ1-2; cdr3_aa: CSAVTENLYGYTF; cdr3_nt: TGCAGCGCCGTAACAGAGAATCTCTATGGCTACACCTTC
d_call: NA; v_call: TRBV12-3/TRBV12-4; clone_size: many; j_call: TRBJ2-2; cdr3_aa: CASSLGGHTGELFF; cdr3_nt: TGTGCCAGCAGTTTAGGGGGTCACACCGGGGAGCTGTTTTTT
d_call: TRBD2; v_call: TRBV4-1; clone_size: many; j_call: TRBJ2-2; cdr3_aa: CASSQRTSIGELFF; cdr3_nt: TGCGCCAGCAGCCAACGGACTAGCATCGGGGAGCTGTTTTTT
d_call: NA; v_call: TRBV12-3/TRBV12-4; clone_size: few; j_call: TRBJ2-3; cdr3_aa: CASSFMGFTDTQYF; cdr3_nt: TGTGCCAGCAGTTTCATGGGTTTCACAGATACGCAGTATTTT
d_call: NA; v_call: TRBV20-1; clone_size: few; j_call: TRBJ2-1; cdr3_aa: CSAREDGSSYNEQFF; cdr3_nt: TGCAGTGCTAGAGAGGACGGGAGCTCCTACAATGAGCAGTTCTTC
d_call: NA; v_call: TRBV29-1; clone_size: many; j_call: TRBJ2-1; cdr3_aa: CSAGDSGYVDEQFF; cdr3_nt: TGCAGCGCCGGGGATAGCGGATATGTCGATGAGCAGTTCTTC
d_call: TRBD1; v_call: TRBV4-1; clone_size: NA; j_call: TRBJ1-2; cdr3_aa: CASSQEGQVIYGYTF; cdr3_nt: TGCGCCAGCAGCCAAGAGGGACAGGTCATCTATGGCTACACCTTC
d_call: NA; v_call: TRBV4-2; clone_size: many; j_call: TRBJ2-5; cdr3_aa: CASSRLVWGGADAETQYF; cdr3_nt: TGTGCCAGCAGTCGTCTGGTGTGGGGGGGGGCCGACGCAGAGACCCAGTACTTC
d_call: NA; v_call: TRBV5-8; clone_size: many; j_call: TRBJ1-5; cdr3_aa: CASSFEGFSNQPQHF; cdr3_nt: TGTGCCAGCAGCTTTGAGGGATTTAGCAATCAGCCCCAGCATTTT
d_call: TRBD1; v_call: TRBV7-2; clone_size: few; j_call: TRBJ2-1; cdr3_aa: CASSSYRDSNEQFF; cdr3_nt: TGTGCCAGCAGCTCTTACCGGGACAGCAATGAGCAGTTCTTC
d_call: TRBD1; v_call: TRBV24-1; clone_size: few; j_call: TRBJ2-1; cdr3_aa: CATSDFRDREDEQFF; cdr3_nt: TGTGCCACCAGTGATTTCAGGGACAGGGAAGATGAGCAGTTCTTC
d_call: NA; v_call: TRBV4-1; clone_size: many; j_call: TRBJ1-2; cdr3_aa: CASSQGAYPPEDGYTF; cdr3_nt: TGCGCCAGCAGCCAAGGAGCTTACCCGCCGGAAGATGGCTACACCTTC
d_call: NA; v_call: TRBV24-1; clone_size: NA; j_call: TRBJ1-5; cdr3_aa: CATSDSQGPSNQPQHF; cdr3_nt: TGTGCCACCAGTGACTCACAAGGGCCTAGCAATCAGCCCCAGCATTTT
d_call: TRBD2; v_call: TRBV12-3/TRBV12-4; clone_size: many; j_call: TRBJ2-5; cdr3_aa: CASSRGDETQYF; cdr3_nt: TGTGCCAGCTCTCGGGGGGATGAGACCCAGTACTTC
d_call: NA; v_call: TRBV14; clone_size: few; j_call: TRBJ2-2; cdr3_aa: CASSHGPGATGELFF; cdr3_nt: TGTGCCAGCAGCCACGGGCCAGGGGCCACCGGGGAGCTGTTTTTT
d_call: NA; v_call: TRBV7-9; clone_size: few; j_call: TRBJ2-1; cdr3_aa: CASSQTRGSSYNEQFF; cdr3_nt: TGTGCCAGCAGCCAAACCCGGGGGAGCTCCTACAATGAGCAGTTCTTC
d_call: NA; v_call: TRBV13; clone_size: many; j_call: TRBJ1-3; cdr3_aa: CASSLSSSGNTIYF; cdr3_nt: TGTGCCAGCAGCTTAAGTTCCTCTGGAAACACCATATATTTT
d_call: NA; v_call: TRBV6-2/TRBV6-3; clone_size: few; j_call: TRBJ1-1; cdr3_aa: CASRTVWGNTEAFF; cdr3_nt: TGTGCCAGCAGAACCGTCTGGGGGAACACTGAAGCTTTCTTT
d_call: NA; v_call: TRBV5-1; clone_size: many; j_call: TRBJ2-7; cdr3_aa: CASRSHTSSYEQYF; cdr3_nt: TGCGCCAGCAGGTCTCATACCAGCTCCTACGAGCAGTACTTC
d_call: NA; v_call: TRBV9; clone_size: many; j_call: TRBJ1-2; cdr3_aa: CASSDGTMNYGYTF; cdr3_nt: TGTGCCAGCAGCGACGGAACCATGAACTATGGCTACACCTTC